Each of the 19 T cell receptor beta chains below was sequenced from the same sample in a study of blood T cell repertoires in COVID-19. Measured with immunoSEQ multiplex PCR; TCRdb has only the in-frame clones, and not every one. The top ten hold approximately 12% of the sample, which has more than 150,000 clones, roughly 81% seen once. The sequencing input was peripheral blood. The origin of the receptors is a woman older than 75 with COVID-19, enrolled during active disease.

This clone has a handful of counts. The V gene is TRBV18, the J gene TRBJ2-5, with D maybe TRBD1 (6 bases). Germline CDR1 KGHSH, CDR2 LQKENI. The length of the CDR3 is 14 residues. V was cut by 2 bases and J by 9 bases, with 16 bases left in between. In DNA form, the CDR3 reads TGTGCCAGCTCACCAACAGGGCTACCCGGGGCCCAGTACTTC. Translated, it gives CASSPTGLPGAQYF.

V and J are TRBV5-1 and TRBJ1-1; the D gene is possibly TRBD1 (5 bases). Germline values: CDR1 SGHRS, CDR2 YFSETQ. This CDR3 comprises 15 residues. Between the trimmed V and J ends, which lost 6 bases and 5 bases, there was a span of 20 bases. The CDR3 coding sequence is TGCGCCAGCACCTCAGGGAAGGGCCGGGGGACTGAAGCTTTCTTT. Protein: CASTSGKGRGTEAFF. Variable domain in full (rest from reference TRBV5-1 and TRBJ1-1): KAGVTQTPRYLIKTRGQQVTLSCSPISGHRSVSWYQQTPGQGLQFLFEYFSETQRNKGNFPGRFSGRQFSNSRSEMNVSTLELGDSALYLCASTSGKGRGTEAFFGQGTRLTVV.

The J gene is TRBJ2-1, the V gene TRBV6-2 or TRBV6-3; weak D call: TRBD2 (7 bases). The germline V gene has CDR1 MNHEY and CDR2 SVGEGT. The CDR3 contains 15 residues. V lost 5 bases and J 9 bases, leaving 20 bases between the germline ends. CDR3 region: CASSTYWGGAREQFF. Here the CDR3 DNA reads TGTGCCAGCAGTACCTATTGGGGGGGGGCCCGTGAGCAGTTCTTC.

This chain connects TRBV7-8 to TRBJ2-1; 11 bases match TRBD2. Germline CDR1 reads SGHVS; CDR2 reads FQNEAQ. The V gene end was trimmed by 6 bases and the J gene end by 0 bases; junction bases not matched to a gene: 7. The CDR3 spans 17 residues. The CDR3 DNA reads TGTGCCAGCAGGTTGGGACTAGCGGATTTCTCCTACAATGAGCAGTTCTTC. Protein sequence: CASRLGLADFSYNEQFF. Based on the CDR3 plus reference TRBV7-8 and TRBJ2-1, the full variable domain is GAGVSQSPRYKVAKRGQDVALRCDPISGHVSLFWYQQALGQGPEFLTYFQNEAQLDKSGLPSDRFFAERPEGSVSTLKIQRTQQEDSAVYLCASRLGLADFSYNEQFFGPGTRLTVL.

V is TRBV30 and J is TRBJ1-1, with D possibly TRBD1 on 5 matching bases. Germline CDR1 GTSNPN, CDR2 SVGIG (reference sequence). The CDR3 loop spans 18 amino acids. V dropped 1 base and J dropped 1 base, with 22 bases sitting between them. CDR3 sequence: CAWSGEGHRGVRNTEAFF. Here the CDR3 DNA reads TGTGCCTGGAGTGGGGAAGGACATCGGGGGGTGAGGAACACTGAAGCTTTCTTT.

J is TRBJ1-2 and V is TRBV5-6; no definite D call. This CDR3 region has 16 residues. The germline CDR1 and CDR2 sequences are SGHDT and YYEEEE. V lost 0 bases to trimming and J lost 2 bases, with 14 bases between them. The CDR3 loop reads CASSLGWQAFNYGYTF. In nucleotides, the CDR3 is TGTGCCAGCAGCTTGGGATGGCAGGCTTTCAACTATGGCTACACCTTC.

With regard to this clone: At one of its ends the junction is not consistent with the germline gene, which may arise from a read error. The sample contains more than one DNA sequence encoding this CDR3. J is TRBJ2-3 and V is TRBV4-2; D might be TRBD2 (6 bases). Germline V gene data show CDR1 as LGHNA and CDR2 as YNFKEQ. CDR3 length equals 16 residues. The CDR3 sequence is CASSQEEGPSGDTQYF. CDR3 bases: TGTGCCAGCAGCCAAGAGGAGGGTCCTTCGGGGGATACGCAATATTTT.

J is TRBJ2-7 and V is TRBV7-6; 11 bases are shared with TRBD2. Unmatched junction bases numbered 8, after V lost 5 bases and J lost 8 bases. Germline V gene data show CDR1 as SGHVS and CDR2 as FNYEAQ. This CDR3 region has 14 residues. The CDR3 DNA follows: TGTGCCAGCAGCGGTAGCGGGAGGGCTTCTAAGCAGTACTTC. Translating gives CASSGSGRASKQYF.

The chain's CDR3 is CASSEWSSPRNEQFF. In DNA, the CDR3 is TGTGCCAGCAGTGAATGGTCCAGTCCTCGCAATGAGCAGTTCTTC. The chain couples TRBV2 to TRBJ2-1; no reliable D call. Trimming removed 2 bases from V and 6 bases from J, with 14 bases in between. Germline V gene data show CDR1 as SNHLY and CDR2 as FYNNEI. The CDR3 loop spans 15 amino acids.

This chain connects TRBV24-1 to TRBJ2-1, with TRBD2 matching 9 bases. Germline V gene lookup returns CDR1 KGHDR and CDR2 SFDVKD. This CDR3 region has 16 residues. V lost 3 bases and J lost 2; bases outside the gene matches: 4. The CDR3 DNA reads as TGTGCCACCAGTGATCAAATAGCGGGGGCCTACAATGAGCAGTTCTTC. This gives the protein CATSDQIAGAYNEQFF.

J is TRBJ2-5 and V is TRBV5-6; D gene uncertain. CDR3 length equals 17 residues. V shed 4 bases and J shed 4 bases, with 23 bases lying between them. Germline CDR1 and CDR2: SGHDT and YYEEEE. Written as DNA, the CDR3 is TGTGCCAGCAGCCCCACCCTGGCAGGTCGTGGATTAGAGACCCAGTACTTC. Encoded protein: CASSPTLAGRGLETQYF.

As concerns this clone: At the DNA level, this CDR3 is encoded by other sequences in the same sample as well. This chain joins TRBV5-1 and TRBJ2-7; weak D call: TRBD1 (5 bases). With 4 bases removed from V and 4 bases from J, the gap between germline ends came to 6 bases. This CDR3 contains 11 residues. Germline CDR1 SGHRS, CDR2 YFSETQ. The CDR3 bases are TGCGCCAGCAGCCCAGGGTACGAGCAGTACTTC. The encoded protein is CASSPGYEQYF. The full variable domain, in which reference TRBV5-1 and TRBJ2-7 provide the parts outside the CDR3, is KAGVTQTPRYLIKTRGQQVTLSCSPISGHRSVSWYQQTPGQGLQFLFEYFSETQRNKGNFPGRFSGRQFSNSRSEMNVSTLELGDSALYLCASSPGYEQYFGPGTRLTVT.

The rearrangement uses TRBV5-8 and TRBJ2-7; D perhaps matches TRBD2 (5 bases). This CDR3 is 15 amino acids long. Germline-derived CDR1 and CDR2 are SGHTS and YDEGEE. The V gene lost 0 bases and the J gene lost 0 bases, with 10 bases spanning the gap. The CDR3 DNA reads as TGTGCCAGCAGCTTGGGAGGGCTACCCTCCTACGAGCAGTACTTC. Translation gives CASSLGGLPSYEQYF.

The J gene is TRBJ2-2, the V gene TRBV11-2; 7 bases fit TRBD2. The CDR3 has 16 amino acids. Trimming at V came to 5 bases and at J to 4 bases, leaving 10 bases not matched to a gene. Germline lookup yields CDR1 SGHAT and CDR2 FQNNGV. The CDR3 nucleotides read TGTGCCAGCAGCGCCCTCTCTAGCGGTGCCACCGGGGAGCTGTTTTTT. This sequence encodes CASSALSSGATGELFF.

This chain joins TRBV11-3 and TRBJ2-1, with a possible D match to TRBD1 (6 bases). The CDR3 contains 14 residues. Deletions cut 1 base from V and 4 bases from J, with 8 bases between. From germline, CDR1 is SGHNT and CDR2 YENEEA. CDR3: CASSLARGYNEQFF. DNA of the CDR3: TGTGCCAGCAGCTTAGCCAGGGGATACAATGAGCAGTTCTTC.

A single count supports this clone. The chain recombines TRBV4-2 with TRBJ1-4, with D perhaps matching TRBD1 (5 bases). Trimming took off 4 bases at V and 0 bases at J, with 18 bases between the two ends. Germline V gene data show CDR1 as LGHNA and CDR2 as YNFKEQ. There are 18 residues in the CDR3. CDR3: CASSPRKGPYSTNEKLFF. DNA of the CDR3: TGTGCCAGCAGCCCCCGGAAGGGGCCCTATTCAACTAATGAAAAACTGTTTTTT.

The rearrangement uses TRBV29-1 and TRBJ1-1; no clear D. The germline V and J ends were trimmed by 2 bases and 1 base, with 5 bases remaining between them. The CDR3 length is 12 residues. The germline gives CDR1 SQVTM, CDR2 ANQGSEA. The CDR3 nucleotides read TGCAGCGTTGAACACGGGAACACTGAAGCTTTCTTT. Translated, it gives CSVEHGNTEAFF.

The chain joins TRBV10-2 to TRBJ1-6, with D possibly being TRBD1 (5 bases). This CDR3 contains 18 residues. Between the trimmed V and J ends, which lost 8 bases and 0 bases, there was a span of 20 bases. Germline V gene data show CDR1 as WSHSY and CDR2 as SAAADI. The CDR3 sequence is CASSFHAGRSSYNSPLHF. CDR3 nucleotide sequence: TGCGCCAGCTCGTTCCATGCAGGGAGGAGCTCCTATAATTCACCCCTCCACTTT.

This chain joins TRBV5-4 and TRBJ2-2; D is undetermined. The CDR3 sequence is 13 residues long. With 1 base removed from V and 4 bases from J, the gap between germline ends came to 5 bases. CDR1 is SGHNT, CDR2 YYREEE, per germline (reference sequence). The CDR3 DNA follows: TGTGCCAGCAGCTTGAGCATCACCGGGGAGCTGTTTTTT. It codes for CASSLSITGELFF.